This T cell receptor beta chain emerged from a study of cytomegalovirus exposure and HLA in healthy donors. Study-level points and caveats: The study flagged fewer than 200 TCR beta chains as cytomegalovirus-associated. Per published reports, the classifier diagnosed cytomegalovirus status with high specificity and sensitivity.

The ends were cut back, 0 bases at V and 11 bases at J, with 10 bases in the middle. Germline values: CDR1 SEHNR, CDR2 FQNEAQ (reference sequence). The CDR3 has 12 amino acids. Turning to this clone: Its specificity is unknown.

Generated by immunoSEQ multiplex PCR, the TCRdb table keeps only in-frame clones and is missing some. The sample comprises some 70,000 clones, roughly 91% of which are singletons, and approximately 1.7% rests with the top ten. The source is a woman between 18 and 29 years old in good health and CMV-seronegative. Sequencing was performed on PBMCs. This sequence joins TRBV7-9 and TRBJ1-2; D not certain. The CDR3 nucleotides are TGTGCCAGCAGCTTAGCTGCAGAGGCATACACCTTC. Protein: CASSLAAEAYTF.